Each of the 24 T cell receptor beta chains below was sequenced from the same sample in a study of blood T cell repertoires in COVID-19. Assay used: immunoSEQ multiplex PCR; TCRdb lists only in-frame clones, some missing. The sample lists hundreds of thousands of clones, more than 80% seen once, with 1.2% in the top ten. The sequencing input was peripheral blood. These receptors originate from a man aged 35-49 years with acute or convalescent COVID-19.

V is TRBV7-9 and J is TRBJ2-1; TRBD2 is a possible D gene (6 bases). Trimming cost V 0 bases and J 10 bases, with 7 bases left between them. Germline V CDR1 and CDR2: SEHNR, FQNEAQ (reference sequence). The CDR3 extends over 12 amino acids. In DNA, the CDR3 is TGTGCCAGCAGCTTAGCGGGGAGGGAGCAGTTCTTC. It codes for CASSLAGREQFF.

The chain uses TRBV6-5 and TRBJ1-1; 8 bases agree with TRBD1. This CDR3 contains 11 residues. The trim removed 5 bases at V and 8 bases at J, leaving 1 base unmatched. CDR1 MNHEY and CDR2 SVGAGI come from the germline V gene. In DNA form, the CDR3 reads TGTGCCAGCAGTCGGGACAGGGAAGCTTTCTTT. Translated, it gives CASSRDREAFF.

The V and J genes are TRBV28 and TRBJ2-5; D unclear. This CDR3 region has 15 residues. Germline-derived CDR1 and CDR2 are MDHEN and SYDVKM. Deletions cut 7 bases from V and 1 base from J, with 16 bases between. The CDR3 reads CASIPFGVIQETQYF. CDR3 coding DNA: TGTGCCAGCATCCCTTTCGGTGTAATCCAAGAGACCCAGTACTTC.

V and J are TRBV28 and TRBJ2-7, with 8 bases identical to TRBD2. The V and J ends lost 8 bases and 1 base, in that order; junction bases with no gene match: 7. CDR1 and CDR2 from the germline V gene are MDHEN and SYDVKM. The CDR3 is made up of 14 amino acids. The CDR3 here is CASEGGTSSYEQYF. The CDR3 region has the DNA TGTGCCAGCGAAGGGGGGACTAGTTCCTACGAGCAGTACTTC.

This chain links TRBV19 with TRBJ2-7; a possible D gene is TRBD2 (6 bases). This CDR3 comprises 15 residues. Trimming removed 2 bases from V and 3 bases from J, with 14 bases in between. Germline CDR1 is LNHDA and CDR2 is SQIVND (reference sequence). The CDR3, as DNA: TGTGCCAGTAGTATAAACTGGGAGGAGGGCTACGAGCAGTACTTC. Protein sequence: CASSINWEEGYEQYF.

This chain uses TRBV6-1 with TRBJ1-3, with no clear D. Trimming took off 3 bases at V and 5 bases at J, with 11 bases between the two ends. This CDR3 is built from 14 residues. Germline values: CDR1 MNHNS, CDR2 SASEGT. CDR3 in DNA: TGTGCCAGCAGTGAGGAAGGAGGAAGAAACACCATATATTTT. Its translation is CASSEEGGRNTIYF.

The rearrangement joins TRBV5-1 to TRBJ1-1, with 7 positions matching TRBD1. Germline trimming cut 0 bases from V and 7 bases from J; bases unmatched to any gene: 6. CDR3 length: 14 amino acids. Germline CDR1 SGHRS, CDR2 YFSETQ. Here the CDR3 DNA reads TGCGCCAGCAGCTTGGTTAGGGGGCAGGGTGAAGCTTTCTTT. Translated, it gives CASSLVRGQGEAFF.

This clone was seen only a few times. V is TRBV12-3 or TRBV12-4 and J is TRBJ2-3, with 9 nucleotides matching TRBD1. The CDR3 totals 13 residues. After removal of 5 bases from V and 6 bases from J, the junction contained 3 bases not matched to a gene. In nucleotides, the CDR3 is TGTGCCAGCAGTGCCGACAGGGGGGATACGCAGTATTTT. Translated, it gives CASSADRGDTQYF.

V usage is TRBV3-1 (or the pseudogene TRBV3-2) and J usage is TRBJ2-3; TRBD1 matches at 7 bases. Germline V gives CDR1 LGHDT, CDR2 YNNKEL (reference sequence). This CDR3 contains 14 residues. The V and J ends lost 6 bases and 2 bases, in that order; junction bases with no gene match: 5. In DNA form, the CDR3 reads TGTGCCAGCAGGTCCCAGGGGGACACAGATACGCAGTATTTT. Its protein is CASRSQGDTDTQYF.

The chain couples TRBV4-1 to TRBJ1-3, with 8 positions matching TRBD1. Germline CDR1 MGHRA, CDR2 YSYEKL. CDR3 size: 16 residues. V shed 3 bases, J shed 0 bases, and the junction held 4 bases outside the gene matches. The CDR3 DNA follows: TGCGCCAGCAGCCACCCCGGACAGGGCTCTGGAAACACCATATATTTT. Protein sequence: CASSHPGQGSGNTIYF.

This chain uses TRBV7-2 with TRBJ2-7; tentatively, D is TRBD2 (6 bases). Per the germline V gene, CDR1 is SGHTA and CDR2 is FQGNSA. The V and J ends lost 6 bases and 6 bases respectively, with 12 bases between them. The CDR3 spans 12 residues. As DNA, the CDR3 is TGTGCCAGCAGGTACCCCGGGGGCGAGCAGTACTTC. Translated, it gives CASRYPGGEQYF.

CDR3 DNA: TGCAGCGTCGCGGGACTAGCGGGATCCTACGAGCAGTACTTC. Amino acids: CSVAGLAGSYEQYF. V and J are TRBV29-1 and TRBJ2-7; 13 bases match TRBD2. The CDR3 has 14 residues. V lost 6 bases to trimming and J lost 1 base; unmatched junction nucleotides: 3. Germline loops: CDR1 SQVTM, CDR2 ANQGSEA.

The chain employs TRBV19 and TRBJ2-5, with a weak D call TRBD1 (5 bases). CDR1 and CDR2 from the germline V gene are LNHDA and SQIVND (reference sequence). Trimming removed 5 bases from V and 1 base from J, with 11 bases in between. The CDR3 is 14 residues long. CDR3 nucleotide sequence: TGTGCCAGTAGTCCCCGACAGTTCCAAGAGACCCAGTACTTC. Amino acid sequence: CASSPRQFQETQYF.

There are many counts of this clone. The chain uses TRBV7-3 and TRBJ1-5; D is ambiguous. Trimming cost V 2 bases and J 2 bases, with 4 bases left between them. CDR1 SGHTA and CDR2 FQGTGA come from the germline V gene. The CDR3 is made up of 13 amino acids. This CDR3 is CASSLQGNQPQHF. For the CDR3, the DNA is TGTGCCAGCAGCTTACAGGGCAATCAGCCCCAGCATTTT.

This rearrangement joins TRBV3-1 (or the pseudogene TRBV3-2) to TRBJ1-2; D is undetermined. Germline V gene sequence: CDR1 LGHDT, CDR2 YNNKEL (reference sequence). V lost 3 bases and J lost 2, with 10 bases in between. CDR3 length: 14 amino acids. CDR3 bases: TGTGCCAGCAGCCATAAATCAGAAAACTATGGCTACACCTTC. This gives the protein CASSHKSENYGYTF.

The CDR3 bases are TGTGCCAGCAGCTTACTTGGGACAGCTAACTATGGCTACACCTTC. Amino acid sequence: CASSLLGTANYGYTF. The V call is TRBV7-2, the J call TRBJ1-2; 7 bases align to TRBD1. V was pared by 2 bases and J by 0 bases, with 3 bases of the junction left unmatched. Germline V gives CDR1 SGHTA, CDR2 FQGNSA. CDR3 length: 15 residues. Filled out from reference TRBV7-2 and TRBJ1-2, the complete variable domain reads GAGVSQSPSNKVTEKGKDVELRCDPISGHTALYWYRQSLGQGLEFLIYFQGNSAPDKSGLPSDRFSAERTGGSVSTLTIQRTQQEDSAVYLCASSLLGTANYGYTFGSGTRLTVV.

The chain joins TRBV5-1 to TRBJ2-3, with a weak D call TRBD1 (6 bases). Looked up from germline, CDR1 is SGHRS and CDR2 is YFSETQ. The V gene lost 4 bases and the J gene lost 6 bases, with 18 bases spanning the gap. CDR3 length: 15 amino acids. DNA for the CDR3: TGCGCCAGCAGCCCGGTCTCGGTTCAGGGGGATACGCAGTATTTT. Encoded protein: CASSPVSVQGDTQYF.

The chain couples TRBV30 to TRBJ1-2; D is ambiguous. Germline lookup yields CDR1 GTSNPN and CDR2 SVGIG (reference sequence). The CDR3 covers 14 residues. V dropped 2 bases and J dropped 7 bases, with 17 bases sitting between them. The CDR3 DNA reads TGTGCCTGGAGTCAAATAGCGGCGGGTGGTGGCTACACCTTC. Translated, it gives CAWSQIAAGGGYTF.

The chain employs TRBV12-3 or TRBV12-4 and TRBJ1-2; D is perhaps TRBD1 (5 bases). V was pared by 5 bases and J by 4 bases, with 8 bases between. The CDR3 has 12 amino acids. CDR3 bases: TGTGCCAGCAGTCCTGACAGCTATGGCTACACCTTC. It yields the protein CASSPDSYGYTF.

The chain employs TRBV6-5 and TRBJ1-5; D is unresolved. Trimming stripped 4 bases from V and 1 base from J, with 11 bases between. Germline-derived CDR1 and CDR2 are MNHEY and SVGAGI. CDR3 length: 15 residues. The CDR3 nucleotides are TGTGCCAGCAGTTTCTCATGGCGGAGCAATCAGCCCCAGCATTTT. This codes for CASSFSWRSNQPQHF.

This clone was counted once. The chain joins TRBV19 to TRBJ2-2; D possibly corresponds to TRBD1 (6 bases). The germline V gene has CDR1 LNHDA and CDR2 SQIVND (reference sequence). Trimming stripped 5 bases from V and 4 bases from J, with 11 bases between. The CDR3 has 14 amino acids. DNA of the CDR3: TGTGCCAGTAGTGCAAGACAGGTCACCGGGGAGCTGTTTTTT. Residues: CASSARQVTGELFF.

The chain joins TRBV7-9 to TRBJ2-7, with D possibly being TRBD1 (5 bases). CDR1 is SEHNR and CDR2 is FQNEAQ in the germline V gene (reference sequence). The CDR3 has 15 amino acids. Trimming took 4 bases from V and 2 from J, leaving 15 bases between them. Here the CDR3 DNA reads TGTGCCAGCAGCTCAGGGTGGGGAAACCCCTACGAGCAGTACTTC. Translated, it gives CASSSGWGNPYEQYF. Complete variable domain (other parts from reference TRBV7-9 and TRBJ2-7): DTGVSQNPRHKITKRGQNVTFRCDPISEHNRLYWYRQTLGQGPEFLTYFQNEAQLEKSRLLSDRFSAERPKGSFSTLEIQRTEQGDSAMYLCASSSGWGNPYEQYFGPGTRLTVT.

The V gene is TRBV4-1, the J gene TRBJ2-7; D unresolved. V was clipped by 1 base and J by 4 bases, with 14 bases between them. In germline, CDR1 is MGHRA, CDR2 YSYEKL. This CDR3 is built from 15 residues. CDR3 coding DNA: TGCGCCAGCAGCCAAGTAATTAGCTCAGCGTACGAGCAGTACTTC. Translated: CASSQVISSAYEQYF.

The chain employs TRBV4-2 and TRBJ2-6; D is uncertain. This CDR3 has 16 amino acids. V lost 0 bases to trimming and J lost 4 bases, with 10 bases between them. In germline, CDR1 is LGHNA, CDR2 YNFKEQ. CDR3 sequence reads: CASSQDLWAGANVLTF. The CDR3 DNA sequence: TGTGCCAGCAGCCAAGATCTCTGGGCAGGGGCCAACGTCCTGACTTTC.